A single sample is the source of the 10 T cell receptor beta chains below, sequenced in a study of neurological immune-mediated disorders. TCRdb used MiXCR to reprocess the 5' RACE reads, holding one entry per CDR3 protein. This table has 25,000 to 35,000 distinct CDR3 sequences, about an eighth appearing once. Sequenced sample: PBMCs. The receptors derive from a woman aged 55-75 years in good health.

In this sample, this clonotype turned up many times. This chain connects TRBV5-1 to TRBJ2-3; perhaps TRBD1 as D (6 bases). Trimming took 2 bases from V and 3 from J, leaving 13 bases between them. Germline CDR1 is SGHRS and CDR2 is YFSETQ. The CDR3 has 15 amino acids. For the CDR3, the DNA is TGCGCCAGCAGCTTCACCGGGACAACGACAGATACGCAGTATTTT. Protein sequence: CASSFTGTTTDTQYF.

Ten or more counts support this clonotype. The chain uses TRBV7-2 and TRBJ2-7; maybe TRBD2 (6 bases). Germline lookup yields CDR1 SGHTA and CDR2 FQGNSA. Trimming stripped 5 bases from V and 3 bases from J, with 14 bases between. The CDR3 runs to 14 residues. CDR3 sequence (DNA): TGTGCCAGCAGCCGTGATGGGGGACTCTACGAGCAGTACTTC. It encodes CASSRDGGLYEQYF. The whole variable domain, filled in from reference TRBV7-2 and TRBJ2-7, reads GAGVSQSPSNKVTEKGKDVELRCDPISGHTALYWYRQSLGQGLEFLIYFQGNSAPDKSGLPSDRFSAERTGGSVSTLTIQRTQQEDSAVYLCASSRDGGLYEQYFGPGTRLTVT.

This clonotype was seen at least ten times. The chain recombines TRBV28 with TRBJ2-3, with 9 bases lining up with TRBD1. The CDR3 is 16 residues long. J was trimmed by 3 bases and V by 4 bases; bases with no gene match: 8. From germline, CDR1 is MDHEN and CDR2 SYDVKM. The CDR3 nucleotides read TGTGCCAGCAGTTCCTCCTCCGGGACAGGGACAGATACGCAGTATTTT. Translated, it gives CASSSSSGTGTDTQYF.

This clonotype was recorded at least ten times. The genes are TRBV5-1 and TRBJ1-1; D not resolved. CDR1 SGHRS and CDR2 YFSETQ come from the germline V gene. V was clipped by 2 bases and J by 2 bases, with 10 bases between them. The CDR3 length is 14 residues. CDR3 amino acids: CASSLSRLNTEAFF. The CDR3 DNA is TGCGCCAGCAGCTTATCCCGTCTCAACACTGAAGCTTTCTTT.

This clonotype was picked up many times. The rearrangement joins TRBV5-1 to TRBJ2-7; 7 bases are a match to TRBD1. J was trimmed by 3 bases and V by 0 bases; bases with no gene match: 3. Germline CDR1 reads SGHRS; CDR2 reads YFSETQ. This CDR3 region has 14 residues. The chain's CDR3 is CASSLGDSDYEQYF. The CDR3 bases are TGCGCCAGCAGCTTGGGGGACAGCGACTACGAGCAGTACTTC.

About this clonotype: A much larger clonotype is one base distant, so this may be a read error. The chain recombines TRBV5-1 with TRBJ1-2, with D uncertain. CDR1 and CDR2 (germline): SGHRS, YFSETQ. This CDR3 has 13 residues. CDR3 sequence (DNA): TGCGCCAGCAGCTTGGATACAGCGACTGGCCACACCTTC. Amino acids: CASSLDTATGHTF. The variable domain in full, with the rest retrieved from reference TRBV5-1 and TRBJ1-2, is KAGVTQTPRYLIKTRGQQVTLSCSPISGHRSVSWYQQTPGQGLQFLFEYFSETQRNKGNFPGRFSGRQFSNSRSEMNVSTLELGDSALYLCASSLDTATGHTFGSGTRLTVV.

This clonotype was detected many times. The chain links TRBV12-3 or TRBV12-4 to TRBJ2-2; D unclear. Trimming pared 3 bases from V and 8 bases from J, leaving 7 bases between. The CDR3 length is 12 residues. The CDR3 here is CASSFAMGELFF. The CDR3 DNA sequence: TGTGCCAGCAGTTTCGCGATGGGGGAGCTGTTTTTT.

The chain employs TRBV15 and TRBJ1-5; D is possibly TRBD1 (5 bases). Deletions cut 0 bases from V and 6 bases from J, with 21 bases between. CDR1 is LNHNV, CDR2 YYDKDF, per germline (reference sequence). The CDR3 runs 18 residues. The CDR3 sequence is CATSRDPPSRAGGQPQHF. DNA of the CDR3: TGTGCCACCAGCAGAGACCCGCCAAGCAGGGCGGGCGGTCAGCCCCAGCATTTT.

This clonotype was counted at least ten times. This sequence joins TRBV7-9 and TRBJ1-1; D perhaps matches TRBD1 (6 bases). V lost 6 bases and J 6 bases, leaving 11 bases between the germline ends. The CDR3 extends over 12 amino acids. Germline CDR1 and CDR2: SEHNR and FQNEAQ (reference sequence). The CDR3 DNA follows: TGTGCCAGCAGGCTGAACAGGGCTGAAGCTTTCTTT. Its translation: CASRLNRAEAFF.

This clonotype was recorded many times. The chain has TRBV7-2 and TRBJ2-7; D unresolved. Germline V gene lookup returns CDR1 SGHTA and CDR2 FQGNSA. V was pared by 2 bases and J by 0 bases, with 8 bases between. The CDR3 runs to 14 residues. The CDR3: CASSLTGASYEQYF. CDR3 nucleotide sequence: TGTGCCAGCAGCTTAACGGGCGCCTCCTACGAGCAGTACTTC.